What follows are 26 T cell receptor beta chains derived from one specimen sequenced in a study of identical twins. TCRdb re-analysed the 5' RACE reads in MiXCR, keeping a single row per CDR3 protein. The table lists a few hundred thousand distinct CDR3 sequences, more than 6.5% of them singletons. This sample was shared with a second study, whose subject was yellow fever vaccine responses in identical twins.

Source material: memory (CD45RO+) T cells sorted from blood. These receptors came from a woman between 18 and 30 years old in good health.

CDR3 bases: TGTGCCAGCAGCGAAACCGGGAGGGGTCAGCCCCAGCATTTT. Translated, it gives CASSETGRGQPQHF. The chain carries TRBV25-1 and TRBJ1-5, with D possibly TRBD1 on 5 matching bases. The CDR3 covers 14 residues. Trimming took off 6 bases at V and 6 bases at J, with 15 bases between the two ends. Germline V gene lookup returns CDR1 MGHDK and CDR2 SYGVNS.

This clonotype was counted many times. The rearrangement uses TRBV12-5 and TRBJ1-5; the D gene is possibly TRBD1 (6 bases). Germline CDR1 LGHNT, CDR2 FRNRAP. The CDR3 totals 15 residues. Trimming took 1 base from V and 2 from J, leaving 9 bases between them. DNA of the CDR3: TGTGCTAGTGGTTTGGGACAGGTGGGCAATCAGCCCCAGCATTTT. This sequence encodes CASGLGQVGNQPQHF.

The gene calls are TRBV7-9 and TRBJ2-4; maybe TRBD2 (5 bases). The CDR3 has 14 amino acids. Germline V gene data show CDR1 as SEHNR and CDR2 as FQNEAQ (reference sequence). Between the trimmed V and J ends, which lost 5 bases and 5 bases, there was a span of 13 bases. This CDR3 is CASSAGVRQNIQYF. CDR3 in DNA: TGTGCCAGCAGCGCCGGGGTGCGGCAAAACATTCAGTACTTC.

This chain uses TRBV20-1 with TRBJ2-5; 9 bases are shared with TRBD2. The CDR3 has 16 residues. CDR1 and CDR2 (germline): DFQATT, SNEGSKA (reference sequence). Germline trimming cut 5 bases from V and 2 bases from J; bases unmatched to any gene: 12. The CDR3: CSARPIAGDLQETQYF. Written as DNA, the CDR3 is TGCAGTGCTCGCCCTATAGCGGGGGACCTACAAGAGACCCAGTACTTC.

The chain joins TRBV7-3 to TRBJ2-3; 13 nucleotides line up with TRBD2. CDR3 length: 16 amino acids. Losses at the gene ends were 5 bases for V and 1 base for J; bases not matched to a gene: 3. The germline CDR1 and CDR2 sequences are SGHTA and FQGTGA. CDR3 sequence reads: CASSQTSGRGTDTQYF. The CDR3 bases are TGTGCCAGCAGCCAAACTAGCGGGAGGGGCACAGATACGCAGTATTTT.

The chain has TRBV5-6 and TRBJ2-3; 8 bases agree with TRBD2. V lost 6 bases, J lost 15 bases, and 15 bases stayed unmatched. The CDR3 totals 13 residues. From germline, CDR1 is SGHDT and CDR2 YYEEEE. CDR3 in DNA: TGTGCCAGCACTCGCCCGGGTGGCGGGGGGCCCTATTTT. It translates to CASTRPGGGGPYF. Full variable domain (rest looked up from reference TRBV5-6 and TRBJ2-3): DAGVTQSPTHLIKTRGQQVTLRCSPKSGHDTVSWYQQALGQGPQFIFQYYEEEERQRGNFPDRFSGHQFPNYSSELNVNALLLGDSALYLCASTRPGGGGPYFGPGTRLTVL.

The CDR3: CSAREGGVREQYV. The CDR3 nucleotides are TGCAGTGCTAGAGAGGGGGGGGTGCGCGAGCAGTACGTC. The gene calls are TRBV20-1 and TRBJ2-7; 7 bases line up with TRBD2. Trimming at V came to 0 bases and at J to 6 bases, leaving 5 bases not matched to a gene. The CDR3 is 13 amino acids. Per the germline V gene, CDR1 is DFQATT and CDR2 is SNEGSKA (reference sequence).

V and J are TRBV6-1 and TRBJ1-5, with D tentatively TRBD1 (6 bases). The CDR3 has 15 residues. V shed 7 bases and J shed 2 bases, with 15 bases lying between them. CDR1 and CDR2 from the germline V gene are MNHNS and SASEGT. The CDR3 sequence: CASILHGGRNQPQHF. The DNA for the CDR3 is TGTGCCAGCATCCTTCATGGGGGGCGCAATCAGCCCCAGCATTTT.

Only a few counts were recorded for this clonotype. V and J are TRBV6-2 or TRBV6-3 and TRBJ2-7, with D perhaps TRBD1 or TRBD2 (5 bases each). This CDR3 has 14 amino acids. The germline gives CDR1 MNHEY, CDR2 SVGEGT. With 4 bases removed from V and 3 bases from J, the gap between germline ends came to 13 bases. Here the CDR3 DNA reads TGTGCCAGCAGTTCGCCCGGGACCTACTACGAGCAGTACGTC. Encoded protein: CASSSPGTYYEQYV.

In its sample, this clonotype was seen a few times. The J gene is TRBJ2-5, the V gene TRBV7-8, with 10 bases that match TRBD1. The CDR3 is made up of 16 amino acids. Germline values: CDR1 SGHVS, CDR2 FQNEAQ. Losses at the gene ends were 2 bases for V and 5 bases for J; bases not matched to a gene: 8. The CDR3 is CASSLPQTGGGETQYF. CDR3 nucleotide sequence: TGTGCCAGCAGCTTACCCCAGACAGGGGGCGGGGAGACCCAGTACTTC.

Turning to this clonotype: The junction and the germline gene differ at one end; a read error may be behind it. The gene calls are TRBV20-1 and TRBJ1-1, with no clear D. This CDR3 has 14 residues. Germline V gene sequence: CDR1 DFQATT, CDR2 SNEGSKA (reference sequence). Here the CDR3 reads CRVFEGLMNTEAFF. CDR3 DNA sequence: TGCAGGGTATTTGAGGGCCTTATGAACACTGAAGCCTTCTTT.

This clonotype was observed a handful of times. The chain is built from TRBV2 and TRBJ2-7; weak D call: TRBD2 (6 bases). CDR1 and CDR2 (germline): SNHLY, FYNNEI. The CDR3 totals 14 residues. The V end lost 1 base, the J end lost 2 bases, and 9 bases lay between the germline ends. CDR3 coding DNA: TGTGCCAGCAGTGAAGGGGGGGAGACCTACGAGCAGTACGTC. Translating gives CASSEGGETYEQYV.

This sequence joins TRBV6-1 and TRBJ2-2; TRBD1 or TRBD2 may be the D gene (5 bases each). Trimming left V 7 bases short and J 11 bases short, with 26 bases between. Germline V gene data show CDR1 as MNHNS and CDR2 as SASEGT. The CDR3 runs 16 residues. The CDR3 here is CASTPRGERVLPELFF. CDR3 DNA sequence: TGTGCCAGCACCCCAAGAGGGGAAAGGGTTCTTCCAGAGCTGTTTTTT.

This clonotype was seen a few times. The chain recombines TRBV5-1 with TRBJ2-5; D unclear. The CDR3 contains 12 residues. V was cut by 7 bases and J by 2 bases, with 9 bases left in between. Germline V gene lookup returns CDR1 SGHRS and CDR2 YFSETQ. In DNA form, the CDR3 reads TGCGCCAGCGGAGCCGGACAAGAGACCCAGTACTTC. Amino acids: CASGAGQETQYF.

This clonotype has ten or more counts. This chain links TRBV6-4 with TRBJ2-7, with TRBD1 matching 7 bases. V lost 2 bases, J lost 1 base, and 5 bases stayed unmatched. Germline CDR1 reads MRHNA; CDR2 reads SNTAGT. CDR3 length equals 15 residues. The CDR3 here is CASSDARDRSYEQYV. In DNA, the CDR3 is TGTGCCAGCAGTGACGCCCGGGACAGATCCTACGAGCAGTACGTC.

This clonotype showed up many times. This chain joins TRBV20-1 and TRBJ1-1; D not resolved. From germline, CDR1 is DFQATT and CDR2 SNEGSKA (reference sequence). Between the trimmed V and J ends, which lost 1 base and 6 bases, there was a span of 6 bases. The CDR3 runs 11 residues. The CDR3 reads CSARAVSEAFF. Here the CDR3 DNA reads TGCAGTGCTAGAGCCGTATCTGAAGCTTTCTTT.

This clonotype was seen only a few times. V gene TRBV20-1 combines with J gene TRBJ1-2; D ambiguous. The V and J ends lost 1 base and 5 bases respectively, with 5 bases between them. The CDR3 totals 11 residues. Per the germline V gene, CDR1 is DFQATT and CDR2 is SNEGSKA (reference sequence). The CDR3 DNA is TGCAGTGCTAGAGGGGCTTATGGCTACACCTTC. Protein sequence: CSARGAYGYTF.

The chain employs TRBV7-2 and TRBJ2-1, with 11 bases lining up with TRBD2. The V gene end was trimmed by 6 bases and the J gene end by 7 bases; junction bases not matched to a gene: 8. Germline CDR1 SGHTA, CDR2 FQGNSA. The CDR3 extends over 15 amino acids. CDR3 region: CASSRSGGAINEQFF. The CDR3 DNA sequence: TGTGCCAGCAGTCGTAGCGGGGGGGCAATAAATGAGCAGTTCTTC.

This clonotype was seen more than once but under ten times. The rearrangement links TRBV3-1 to TRBJ2-2, with 7 bases lining up with TRBD2. Germline values: CDR1 LGHDT, CDR2 YNNKEL (reference sequence). Unmatched junction bases numbered 2, after V lost 1 base and J lost 6 bases. CDR3 length equals 14 residues. In DNA form, the CDR3 reads TGTGCCAGCAGCCAAGTTGGGGGGGCCGGGGAGCTGTTTTTT. It codes for CASSQVGGAGELFF.

This clonotype was seen repeatedly, ten times or more. The chain joins TRBV3-1 to TRBJ2-1; D might be TRBD2 (5 bases). Trimming pared 1 base from V and 9 bases from J, leaving 16 bases between. The CDR3 contains 15 residues. Germline V lookup: CDR1 LGHDT, CDR2 YNNKEL (reference sequence). For the CDR3, the DNA is TGTGCCAGCAGCCAAGGGTTGGCGGGTAGTTCTGAGCAGTTCTTC. Translation: CASSQGLAGSSEQFF.

This clonotype was counted between two and nine times. The rearrangement links TRBV3-1 to TRBJ1-2; D unresolved. Germline CDR1 and CDR2: LGHDT and YNNKEL (reference sequence). Trimming took off 3 bases at V and 6 bases at J, with 11 bases between the two ends. The CDR3 totals 13 residues. In DNA, the CDR3 is TGTGCCAGCAGCCACACGTATACCCATGGCTACACCTTC. Residues: CASSHTYTHGYTF.

In this sample, this clonotype turned up many times. The chain joins TRBV20-1 to TRBJ2-3, with 12 bases fitting TRBD2. Unmatched junction bases numbered 9, after V lost 3 bases and J lost 5 bases. The CDR3 extends over 16 amino acids. Germline lookup yields CDR1 DFQATT and CDR2 SNEGSKA (reference sequence). CDR3 in amino acids: CSARKGLAGSVDTQYF. The CDR3 DNA follows: TGCAGTGCTAGGAAAGGACTAGCGGGGTCGGTAGATACGCAGTATTTT.

The genes are TRBV11-1 and TRBJ2-3; D tentatively fits TRBD1 or TRBD2 (6 bases each). CDR3 size: 18 residues. Germline CDR1 SGHAT, CDR2 FQDESV (reference sequence). The ends were cut back, 4 bases at V and 5 bases at J, with 25 bases in the middle. The CDR3 DNA reads TGTGCCAGCAGCTCGCGTAGCGGTAGCTGGGGGGCCATAGATACGCAGTATTTT. It yields the protein CASSSRSGSWGAIDTQYF.

The rearrangement uses TRBV27 and TRBJ2-7, with no clear D. The CDR3 is 12 amino acids. Germline V gene sequence: CDR1 MNHEY, CDR2 SMNVEV (reference sequence). The CDR3 protein is CASRRTTKPSFV. As DNA, the CDR3 is TGTGCCAGCAGAAGGACGACAAAGCCGTCTTTCGTC.

This clonotype has just a few counts. V is TRBV6-5 and J is TRBJ1-2; maybe TRBD1 (5 bases). V was trimmed by 2 bases and J by 5 bases, leaving 6 bases between them. Germline CDR1 is MNHEY and CDR2 is SVGAGI. This CDR3 contains 12 residues. The CDR3 is CASSYRGYGYTF. The CDR3 bases are TGTGCCAGCAGTTACAGGGGTTATGGCTACACCTTC.

Only one count was recorded for this clonotype. V gene TRBV11-3 combines with J gene TRBJ2-3, with D possibly being TRBD1 or TRBD2 (6 bases each). The length of the CDR3 is 14 residues. The V gene lost 2 bases and the J gene lost 4 bases, with 10 bases spanning the gap. Germline loops: CDR1 SGHNT, CDR2 YENEEA. The CDR3 loop reads CASSLRGAADTQYF. In DNA, the CDR3 is TGTGCCAGCAGCTTAAGGGGGGCTGCAGATACGCAGTATTTT.